The subject of this entry is one TCR beta chain. The CDR3 loop spans 16 amino acids. The germline V gene encodes CDR1 MDHEN and CDR2 SYDVKM. Germline trimming cut 6 bases from V and 2 bases from J; bases unmatched to any gene: 8. This record comes from a study of blood T cell repertoires in COVID-19. Overall study context: COVID-19 samples, acute and convalescent, were from the United States, Italy and Spain. T cells, B-cell-depleted T cells, or PBMCs supplied cDNA or gDNA.

Per the original data handling: Reference gene primer amplification yielded estimated nucleated cell counts. Assay: immunoSEQ multiplex PCR; the TCRdb copy retains only in-frame clones and omits some. The DNA was the basis for D and trimming; V, J and clone size are from that table. The table has some 150,000 clones, roughly 84% seen once. The material sequenced was peripheral blood. The V and J genes are TRBV28 and TRBJ1-5; 9 nucleotides align to TRBD1. This sequence originates from a woman in her 70s with COVID-19, enrolled during active disease. The CDR3 spells CASRAMRTGGNQPQHF. The CDR3 bases are TGTGCCAGCAGGGCTATGAGGACAGGGGGCAATCAGCCCCAGCATTTT.